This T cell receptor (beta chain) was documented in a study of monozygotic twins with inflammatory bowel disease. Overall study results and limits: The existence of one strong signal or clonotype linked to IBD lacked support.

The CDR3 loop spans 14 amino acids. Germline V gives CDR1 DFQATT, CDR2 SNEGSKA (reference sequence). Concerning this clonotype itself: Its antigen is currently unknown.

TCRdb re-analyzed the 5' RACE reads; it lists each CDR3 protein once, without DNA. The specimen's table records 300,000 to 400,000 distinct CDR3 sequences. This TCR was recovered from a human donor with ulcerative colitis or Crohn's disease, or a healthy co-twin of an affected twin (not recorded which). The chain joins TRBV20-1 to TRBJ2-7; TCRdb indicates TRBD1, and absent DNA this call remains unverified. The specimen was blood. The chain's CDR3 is CSARKTGFAYEQYF.